Listed here are 3 T cell receptor beta chains from one sample, sequenced in a study of OX40 agonist ivuxolimab in advanced cancers. Measured with immunoSEQ multiplex PCR; TCRdb has only the in-frame clones, and not every one. The data show roughly 76,000 clones, around 90% seen once. This specimen was CD4+ or CD8+ T cells sorted from blood, taken in a trial of the OX40 agonist ivuxolimab. The source of these receptors is an adult with an advanced solid tumor such as melanoma, head and neck, liver or kidney cancer.

The V call is TRBV18, the J call TRBJ1-4, with D possibly TRBD1 on 5 matching bases. The V end was cut by 2 bases, the J end by 3 bases, with 10 bases between. There are 15 residues in the CDR3. Germline CDR1 reads KGHSH; CDR2 reads LQKENI. In DNA form, the CDR3 reads TGTGCCAGCTCACCAAGGGGCGCGGCTAATGAAAAACTGTTTTTT. Translation gives CASSPRGAANEKLFF.

The V gene is TRBV18, the J gene TRBJ2-3; no reliable D call. The CDR3 is made up of 12 amino acids. V was cut by 3 bases and J by 5 bases, with 6 bases left in between. CDR1 is KGHSH and CDR2 is LQKENI in the germline V gene. CDR3 nucleotides: TGTGCCAGCTCACCGTTCAGAGATACGCAGTATTTT. Translation: CASSPFRDTQYF.

The J gene is TRBJ2-2, the V gene TRBV9, with D tentatively TRBD2 (6 bases). Trimming removed 0 bases at V and 4 bases at J, with 13 bases between. CDR1 is SGDLS, CDR2 YYNGEE, per germline. The CDR3 totals 16 residues. The CDR3 nucleotides read TGTGCCAGCAGCGTAGGGTCCCGGGGGACCACCGGGGAGCTGTTTTTT. This codes for CASSVGSRGTTGELFF.